Each of the 25 T cell receptor beta chains below was sequenced from the same sample in a study of kidney transplant recipient with SARS-CoV-2 infection. Each CDR3 protein is one row after TCRdb ran MiXCR on the reads. The table shows fewer than 250,000 distinct CDR3 sequences, with 25% to 35% occurring only once. The specimen was a blood sample, collected at baseline and between days 110 and 120 from a kidney transplant recipient. The receptors stem from a male patient aged 25 to 39 who had COVID-19 and was a kidney transplant recipient. Some T cells could come from the graft donor.

Note on this clonotype: This sequence may be a read error, since a much larger clone differs from it by one base. The rearrangement uses TRBV2 and TRBJ2-4; D not certain. Deletions cut 4 bases from V and 15 bases from J, with 19 bases between. The CDR3 covers 13 residues. Germline V CDR1 and CDR2: SNHLY, FYNNEI. As DNA, the CDR3 is TGTGCCAGCAGTGGGTGGAAGACCTACGAGCGGTACTTC. Amino acid sequence: CASSGWKTYERYF.

Comments on this clonotype: A much larger clone lies one base from this, so it may be a read error. The genes are TRBV25-1 and TRBJ1-2; D not resolved. The V gene lost 8 bases and the J gene lost 4 bases, with 26 bases spanning the gap. The CDR3 totals 17 residues. From germline, CDR1 is MGHDK and CDR2 SYGVNS. The CDR3 is CASGTSGELGKTYGYTF. The DNA for the CDR3 is TGTGCCAGCGGTACTTCTGGAGAACTGGGAAAGACCTATGGCTACACCTTC.

The table lists this clonotype with many counts. This sequence joins TRBV4-3 and TRBJ1-2; possibly TRBD1 for D (5 bases). The CDR3 runs to 17 residues. V was shortened by 5 bases and J by 4 bases, with 23 bases between the two germline ends. Germline assignment: CDR1 LGHNA and CDR2 YSLEER. CDR3 DNA: TGCGCCAGCAGCTTACATACAGGACGTCGAAAGACCTATGGCTACACCTTC. Translation: CASSLHTGRRKTYGYTF.

This clonotype was seen once. A much larger clone differs from this one at a single base, so this may be a read error. V and J are TRBV5-3 and TRBJ1-2; D remains ambiguous. TRBV5-3 is flagged as an ORF with uncertain function. V dropped 6 bases and J dropped 4 bases, with 22 bases sitting between them. The length of the CDR3 is 16 residues. CDR3 protein: CARTGAVVRKTYGYTF. CDR3 coding DNA: TGTGCCAGAACGGGCGCAGTGGTGAGAAAGACCTATGGCTACACCTTC.

The sample holds many counts of this clonotype. This chain uses TRBV7-9 with TRBJ1-1; 8 nucleotides line up with TRBD1. The V and J ends lost 5 bases and 1 base, in that order; junction bases with no gene match: 9. The length of the CDR3 is 16 residues. Germline assignment: CDR1 SEHNR and CDR2 FQNEAQ (reference sequence). The CDR3 loop is CASSKSGTGQNTEAFF. CDR3 coding DNA: TGTGCCAGCAGCAAGTCCGGGACAGGACAGAACACTGAAGCTTTCTTT.

As to this clonotype: A much larger clone differs from this one at a single base, so this may be a read error. In DNA form, the CDR3 reads TGTGCCAGCAGCTTATACCTCCGAGAGACCCAGTACTTC. This encodes CASSLYLRETQYF. The J gene is TRBJ2-5, the V gene TRBV7-2, with unresolved D. The CDR3 consists of 13 residues. V lost 2 bases to trimming and J lost 4 bases, with 8 bases between them. The germline V gene encodes CDR1 SGHTA and CDR2 FQGNSA.

This clonotype was detected only once. With a much larger clone just one base away, this may be a read error. The chain employs TRBV24-1 and TRBJ1-2; D gene ambiguous. Germline values: CDR1 KGHDR, CDR2 SFDVKD. The CDR3 has 17 residues. This CDR3 reads CAISEVVSTRKTYGYTF. The CDR3 DNA reads TGTGCCATCAGTGAAGTAGTTAGTACCAGAAAGACCTATGGCTACACCTTC.

This clonotype was counted only a few times. V gene TRBV16 combines with J gene TRBJ1-2, with D uncertain. The ends were cut back, 5 bases at V and 4 bases at J, with 23 bases in the middle. Germline V CDR1 and CDR2: KGHSY, FQNENV. CDR3 length: 17 residues. CDR3 DNA: TGTGCCAGCAGCGATCCTAAGGTCGTTAGAAAGACCTATGGCTACACCTTC. Translating it yields CASSDPKVVRKTYGYTF.

This clonotype appeared once. This clone may be a read error of a much larger clone one base away. CDR3 region: CASSVGVGNERLFF. The DNA of the CDR3 is TGTGCCAGCAGCGTAGGCGTGGGAAACGAAAGACTGTTTTTT. The rearrangement uses TRBV9 and TRBJ1-4, with D unresolved. The CDR3 extends over 14 amino acids. Germline CDR1 SGDLS, CDR2 YYNGEE.

Worth noting for this clonotype: Sequence at one end of the junction differs from germline and may be a read error. The rearrangement joins TRBV30 to TRBJ2-2; D is unresolved. The CDR3 runs 15 residues. Germline-derived CDR1 and CDR2 are GTSNPN and SVGIG (reference sequence). The DNA for the CDR3 is TGTGCCTGGGGTGTTTGGTTAGTAGACACCGGGGAGCTGTTTTTT. Translating gives CAWGVWLVDTGELFF.

The sample holds many counts of this clonotype. The gene calls are TRBV15 and TRBJ1-2; D gene ambiguous. The V end lost 4 bases, the J end lost 4 bases, and 22 bases lay between the germline ends. CDR1 is LNHNV, CDR2 YYDKDF, per germline (reference sequence). This CDR3 region has 17 residues. DNA for the CDR3: TGTGCCACCAGCAAGCTGCAAAGGTGTGGAAAGACCTATGGCTACACCTTC. It translates to CATSKLQRCGKTYGYTF.

This clonotype was observed at least ten times. This chain links TRBV12-3 or TRBV12-4 with TRBJ1-4, with 7 bases fitting TRBD1. The CDR3 loop spans 16 amino acids. V lost 6 bases, J lost 6 bases, and 13 bases stayed unmatched. CDR3 DNA sequence: TGTGCCAGCAGCCCTATAACAGGGGCGAAGCATGAAAAACTGTTTTTT. Its translation: CASSPITGAKHEKLFF.

Ten or more counts support this clonotype. V usage is TRBV5-4 and J usage is TRBJ1-2; D gene ambiguous. Per germline, CDR1 SGHNT and CDR2 YYREEE (reference sequence). The CDR3 contains 16 residues. Trimming took off 6 bases at V and 4 bases at J, with 22 bases between the two ends. The DNA for the CDR3 is TGTGCCAGCATTTCTCCCGTACCAGGAAAGACCTATGGCTACACCTTC. As protein: CASISPVPGKTYGYTF.

This clonotype was seen many times. The chain has TRBV11-2 and TRBJ1-2; D gene unclear. The V end lost 5 bases, the J end lost 4 bases, and 23 bases lay between the germline ends. Germline V CDR1 and CDR2: SGHAT, FQNNGV. The CDR3 runs to 17 residues. In DNA form, the CDR3 reads TGTGCCAGCAGCCCGGTGAGAACAAGCAGAAAGACCTATGGCTACACCTTC. The encoded protein is CASSPVRTSRKTYGYTF.

This clonotype was counted at least ten times. The chain combines TRBV30 with TRBJ1-2; D unresolved. The CDR3 is made up of 16 amino acids. Germline lookup yields CDR1 GTSNPN and CDR2 SVGIG (reference sequence). Trimming stripped 4 bases from V and 4 bases from J, with 22 bases between. The DNA for the CDR3 is TGTGCCTGGAACATAACGCGTTATAGAAAGACCTATGGCTACACCTTC. Protein product: CAWNITRYRKTYGYTF.

This clonotype occurred many times. The V gene is TRBV5-1, the J gene TRBJ1-2; D is ambiguous. The CDR3 contains 16 residues. From germline, CDR1 is SGHRS and CDR2 YFSETQ. V lost 7 bases, J lost 4 bases, and 23 bases lay in between. The CDR3 nucleotides are TGCGCCAGCCGTCTTGCATCGGTTCGAAAGACCTATGGCTACACCTTC. Its translation is CASRLASVRKTYGYTF.

About this clonotype itself: Since the CDR3 does not end with the conserved phenylalanine or tryptophan, this likely comes from a read error. The J gene is TRBJ2-7, the V gene TRBV3-1; the D call may be TRBD1 or TRBD2 (6 bases each). CDR1 is LGHDT and CDR2 is YNNKEL in the germline V gene (reference sequence). CDR3 length: 16 residues. DNA of the CDR3: TGTACCAGCAGCCAAGAATATGGGGGGCAGAGGTACGAGCAGTACTAC. Its protein is CTSSQEYGGQRYEQYY.

This clonotype was counted a few times. The chain joins TRBV5-1 to TRBJ1-6, with 8 bases that match TRBD1. After removal of 0 bases from V and 6 bases from J, the junction contained 2 bases not matched to a gene. Germline lookup yields CDR1 SGHRS and CDR2 YFSETQ. The CDR3 has 15 residues. This CDR3 reads CASSLGTGTNSPLHF. The CDR3 nucleotides read TGCGCCAGCAGCTTGGGGACAGGGACTAATTCACCCCTCCACTTT.

As DNA, the CDR3 is TGTGCCAGCAAGGGGTCAACCACAGATACGCAGTATTTT. Encoded protein: CASKGSTTDTQYF. The rearrangement links TRBV6-4 to TRBJ2-3, with a tentative D call TRBD1 (5 bases). This CDR3 has 13 amino acids. Germline assignment: CDR1 MRHNA and CDR2 SNTAGT. V dropped 7 bases and J dropped 2 bases, with 10 bases sitting between them.

This clonotype has a count of ten or more. J is TRBJ2-7 and V is TRBV5-1, with D perhaps TRBD1 (6 bases). CDR3 length: 15 residues. Germline CDR1 reads SGHRS; CDR2 reads YFSETQ. V was cut by 5 bases and J by 1 base, with 16 bases left in between. The CDR3, as DNA: TGCGCCAGCAGTTTCCAGGGGCGAACGTCCTACGAGCAGTACTTC. It translates to CASSFQGRTSYEQYF. The full variable domain, completed using reference TRBV5-1 and TRBJ2-7, is KAGVTQTPRYLIKTRGQQVTLSCSPISGHRSVSWYQQTPGQGLQFLFEYFSETQRNKGNFPGRFSGRQFSNSRSEMNVSTLELGDSALYLCASSFQGRTSYEQYFGPGTRLTVT.

This clonotype has a count of ten or more. As DNA, the CDR3 is TGTGCCACCAGTGATTTTCGGGCTAGCGACCACGAGCAGTACTTC. Its protein is CATSDFRASDHEQYF. This chain uses TRBV24-1 with TRBJ2-7, with D possibly being TRBD2 (6 bases). The V gene's germline CDR1 is KGHDR and CDR2 SFDVKD. V shed 1 base and J shed 5 bases, with 14 bases lying between them. The CDR3 spans 15 residues.

This clonotype showed up many times. The genes are TRBV5-8 and TRBJ2-1, with 10 nucleotides matching TRBD1. This CDR3 comprises 15 residues. V trimming: 4 bases; J trimming: 2 bases; junction bases outside the gene matches: 3. Germline V lookup: CDR1 SGHTS, CDR2 YDEGEE. CDR3 amino acids: CASSRGQGAYNEQFF. CDR3 nucleotides: TGTGCCAGCAGCCGCGGACAGGGGGCCTACAATGAGCAGTTCTTC. The variable domain in full, completed from reference TRBV5-8 and TRBJ2-1, reads EAGVTQSPTHLIKTRGQQATLRCSPISGHTSVYWYQQALGLGLQFLLWYDEGEERNRGNFPPRFSGRQFPNYSSELNVNALELEDSALYLCASSRGQGAYNEQFFGPGTRLTVL.

In regard to this clonotype: A read error may explain this, as a much larger clone is one base away. This chain joins TRBV6-5 and TRBJ2-2; 8 positions match TRBD1. Germline values: CDR1 MNHEY, CDR2 SVGAGI. The CDR3 loop spans 18 amino acids. With 6 bases clipped from V and 4 bases from J, the junction kept 16 bases outside the gene matches. The CDR3 DNA sequence: TGTGCCAGCAGAGCATTCTACGGACAGGGTGCCGGCACCGGGGAGCTGTTTTTT. Encoded protein: CASRAFYGQGAGTGELFF.

Concerning this clonotype itself: A single base separates this from a much larger clone, so it may be a read error. The V gene is TRBV10-3, the J gene TRBJ1-2; a possible D gene is TRBD1 (6 bases). Germline CDR1 ENHRY, CDR2 SYGVKD. Trimming pared 4 bases from V and 3 bases from J, leaving 12 bases between. CDR3 size: 14 residues. The CDR3, as DNA: TGTGCCATCAGTGGGCAGGCAGGGGACTATGGCTACACCTTC. It specifies CAISGQAGDYGYTF.

The sample holds many counts of this clonotype. This chain links TRBV3-1 with TRBJ1-1; TRBD1 agrees at 8 bases. The J segment lost 5 bases and the V segment lost 4 bases, leaving 6 bases of the junction unmatched. CDR3 size: 14 residues. Germline CDR1 and CDR2: LGHDT and YNNKEL (reference sequence). As DNA, the CDR3 is TGTGCCAGCAGCCTTACAGGGGGAAGGACTGAAGCTTTCTTT. Translated, it gives CASSLTGGRTEAFF. Full variable domain (missing parts from reference TRBV3-1 and TRBJ1-1): DTAVSQTPKYLVTQMGNDKSIKCEQNLGHDTMYWYKQDSKKFLKIMFSYNNKELIINETVPNRFSPKSPDKAHLNLHINSLELGDSAVYFCASSLTGGRTEAFFGQGTRLTVV.